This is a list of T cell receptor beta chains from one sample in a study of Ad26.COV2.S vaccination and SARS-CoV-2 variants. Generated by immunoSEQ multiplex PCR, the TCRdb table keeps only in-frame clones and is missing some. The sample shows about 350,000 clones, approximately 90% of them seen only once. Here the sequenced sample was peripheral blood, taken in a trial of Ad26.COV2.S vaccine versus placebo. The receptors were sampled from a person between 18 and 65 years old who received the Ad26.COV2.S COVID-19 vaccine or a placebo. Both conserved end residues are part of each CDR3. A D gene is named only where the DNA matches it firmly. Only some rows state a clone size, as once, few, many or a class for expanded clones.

CASSGDPGTEAFF TGTGCCAGCAGCGGGGACCCCGGCACTGAAGCTTTCTTT - TRBJ1-1 TRBV3-1/TRBV3-2 -
CASSPRGGVGDTQYF TGTGCCAGCAGCCCGAGGGGGGGGGTCGGAGATACGCAGTATTTT - TRBJ2-3 TRBV6-5 -
CASSYGTGGNTGELFF TGTGCCAGCAGTTACGGGACAGGGGGTAACACCGGGGAGCTGTTTTTT - TRBJ2-2 TRBV6-6 TRBD1
CASSSTISNQPQHF TGTGCCAGCAGTTCTACTATAAGCAATCAGCCCCAGCATTTT - TRBJ1-5 TRBV6-2/TRBV6-3 -
CASRIDTEAFF TGTGCCAGCAGGATTGACACTGAAGCTTTCTTT - TRBJ1-1 TRBV12-3/TRBV12-4 -
CASSHDDRRNSPLHF TGTGCCAGCAGCCATGATGACAGGCGCAATTCACCCCTCCACTTT - TRBJ1-6 TRBV14 -
CASSEQWSQDSPLHF TGTGCCAGCAGTGAACAGTGGTCCCAGGATTCACCCCTCCACTTT - TRBJ1-6 TRBV2 -
CASRRPGDNSPLHF TGTGCCAGTCGCCGGCCGGGGGATAATTCACCCCTCCACTTT - TRBJ1-6 TRBV19 -
CASSYRGTGYEQYF TGTGCCAGCAGCTACAGGGGGACGGGCTACGAGCAGTACTTC - TRBJ2-7 TRBV6-5 TRBD1
CASGPRRGRTEAFF TGTGCCAGCGGACCACGCCGGGGGCGAACTGAAGCTTTCTTT - TRBJ1-1 TRBV28 -
CASSFTGGGKAYEQYF TGTGCCAGCAGTTTTACAGGGGGCGGAAAAGCCTACGAGCAGTACTTC - TRBJ2-7 TRBV28 TRBD1
CASSKSGTGVNQPQHF TGTGCCAGCAGTAAATCCGGGACAGGGGTTAATCAGCCCCAGCATTTT - TRBJ1-5 TRBV7-2 TRBD1
CASSYDRVPYNEQFF TGTGCCAGCAGTTACGACAGAGTCCCCTACAATGAGCAGTTCTTC - TRBJ2-1 TRBV6-6 -
CAISEGVEYGYTF TGTGCCATCAGTGAGGGGGTCGAGTATGGCTACACCTTC - TRBJ1-2 TRBV10-3 -
CSASGAEAFF TGCAGTGCTAGCGGGGCTGAAGCTTTCTTT - TRBJ1-1 TRBV20-1 -
CASSRNRPPYEQYF TGTGCCAGCAGTAGGAACAGGCCCCCCTACGAGCAGTACTTC - TRBJ2-7 TRBV28 -
CASSFLLRGGGNEQFF TGTGCCAGCAGCTTTCTCTTGCGGGGGGGCGGTAATGAGCAGTTCTTC - TRBJ2-1 TRBV7-2 TRBD2
CASSSQAERTDTQYF TGTGCCAGCAGCTCGCAAGCGGAACGCACAGATACGCAGTATTTT - TRBJ2-3 TRBV7-9 -
CASSSGRVGINEQFF TGTGCCAGCAGCTCCGGGAGGGTAGGCATCAATGAGCAGTTCTTC - TRBJ2-1 TRBV7-8 TRBD2
CASSIWAGAVNEQFF TGTGCCAGTAGTATCTGGGCGGGAGCCGTGAATGAGCAGTTCTTC - TRBJ2-1 TRBV19 TRBD2
CASSQDSGPQHF TGTGCCAGCAGCCAGGACTCAGGGCCCCAGCATTTT - TRBJ1-5 TRBV3-1/TRBV3-2 -
CSAMTPMNTEAFF TGCAGCGCCATGACACCAATGAACACTGAAGCTTTCTTT - TRBJ1-1 TRBV29-1 -
CASSEAGGFGNIQYF TGTGCCAGCAGTGAAGCAGGGGGCTTTGGAAACATTCAGTACTTC once TRBJ2-4 TRBV2 TRBD1
CATSRAGRIYEQYF TGTGCCACCAGCAGAGCGGGGCGGATCTACGAGCAGTACTTC - TRBJ2-7 TRBV15 -
CASSLSTGSSSYNSPLHF TGTGCCAGCAGCTTGTCTACGGGATCAAGCTCCTATAATTCACCCCTCCACTTT - TRBJ1-6 TRBV5-4 -
CASSSGTGDLVLFF TGTGCCAGCTCATCCGGGACAGGCGACTTGGTACTGTTTTTT - TRBJ2-2 TRBV18 TRBD1
CASSLASNSYNSPLHF TGTGCCAGCAGCTTAGCCTCCAATTCCTATAATTCACCCCTCCACTTT - TRBJ1-6 TRBV7-9 -
CASRTGEAYEQYF TGTGCCAGCAGGACAGGGGAGGCCTACGAGCAGTACTTC - TRBJ2-7 TRBV6-6 TRBD1
CASSPRDSTQYF TGTGCCAGTAGTCCGCGGGACTCTACCCAGTACTTC - TRBJ2-5 TRBV19 -
CASDRADRGRWIGPDTQYF TGTGCCAGCGATCGGGCGGACAGGGGGCGCTGGATCGGCCCAGATACGCAGTATTTT - TRBJ2-3 TRBV7-9 TRBD1
CASSLTRYEQYF TGTGCCAGCAGCTTAACGCGTTACGAGCAGTACTTC - TRBJ2-7 TRBV7-9 -
CASSRNSQTTDTQYF TGTGCCAGCAGCCGGAATTCTCAGACCACAGATACGCAGTATTTT - TRBJ2-3 TRBV6-2/TRBV6-3 -
CASSLVAGVADTQYF TGTGCCAGCAGCTTAGTAGCGGGAGTCGCAGATACGCAGTATTTT - TRBJ2-3 TRBV11-2 TRBD2
CASTSGGTNTGELFF TGTGCCAGCACCTCAGGGGGCACGAACACCGGGGAGCTGTTTTTT - TRBJ2-2 TRBV5-4 TRBD1
CASSPSPVDGYTF TGTGCCAGCAGCCCGTCCCCTGTCGATGGCTACACCTTC - TRBJ1-2 TRBV7-9 -
CASSLGDRGRADTQYF TGCGCCAGCAGCTTGGGGGACAGGGGTAGAGCCGATACGCAGTATTTT - TRBJ2-3 TRBV5-1 TRBD1
CASSWSGDGQETQYF TGCGCCAGCAGCTGGTCGGGGGACGGCCAAGAGACCCAGTACTTC - TRBJ2-5 TRBV5-1 -
CASSLEPTGHSGNTIYF TGTGCCAGCAGCTTAGAACCCACAGGCCACTCTGGAAACACCATATATTTT - TRBJ1-3 TRBV11-2 -
CASSLGATPNYGYTF TGTGCCAGCAGCTTGGGGGCGACCCCTAACTATGGCTACACCTTC - TRBJ1-2 TRBV5-6 -
CAISEHGPGSYNEQFF TGTGCCATCAGTGAGCATGGGCCGGGGTCCTACAATGAGCAGTTCTTC - TRBJ2-1 TRBV10-3 -
CASSPPASGSNEQFF TGTGCCAGTAGCCCCCCGGCTAGCGGGAGCAATGAGCAGTTCTTC - TRBJ2-1 TRBV19 TRBD2
CASSFSVEEPSYNEQFF TGTGCCAGCAGTTTTTCAGTTGAGGAACCCTCCTACAATGAGCAGTTCTTC - TRBJ2-1 TRBV28 -
CASSAVGGYGYTF TGCGCCAGCAGCGCGGTCGGGGGCTATGGCTACACCTTC - TRBJ1-2 TRBV5-1 -
CASSLGQPGGEQFF TGCGCCAGCAGCTTGGGGCAGCCAGGTGGTGAGCAGTTCTTC - TRBJ2-1 TRBV5-1 -
CASSLGSSDEQYF TGTGCCAGCAGCTTGGGGTCTAGCGACGAGCAGTACTTC - TRBJ2-7 TRBV5-6 -
CASGQGPLIPYEQYF TGTGCCAGCGGTCAGGGCCCCCTGATCCCCTACGAGCAGTACTTC - TRBJ2-7 TRBV2 -
CASSVGSGHFYEQYF TGTGCCAGCAGTGTGGGGTCGGGACACTTCTACGAGCAGTACTTC - TRBJ2-7 TRBV25-1 -
CASSLGGTNYNEQFF TGTGCCAGCAGCTTAGGAGGTACAAACTACAATGAGCAGTTCTTC - TRBJ2-1 TRBV7-2 -
CASSHDRAQETQYF TGTGCCAGCAGCCACGACAGGGCCCAAGAGACCCAGTACTTC - TRBJ2-5 TRBV28 TRBD1
CASRGLASSTDTQYF TGTGCCAGCAGGGGACTAGCGTCGAGCACAGATACGCAGTATTTT once TRBJ2-3 TRBV2 TRBD2
CASSPGTDDQPQHF TGTGCCAGCAGCCCAGGGACGGACGATCAGCCCCAGCATTTT - TRBJ1-5 TRBV7-2 -
CSVAGGPEAFF TGCAGCGTAGCAGGGGGCCCTGAAGCTTTCTTT - TRBJ1-1 TRBV29-1 TRBD1
CAISDSHREETQYF TGTGCCATCAGTGACTCGCACAGGGAAGAGACCCAGTACTTC - TRBJ2-5 TRBV10-3 -
CASSFGNQPQHF TGTGCCAGCAGCTTTGGCAATCAGCCCCAGCATTTT - TRBJ1-5 TRBV5-8 -
CASSVEGSRGVTEAFF TGTGCCAGCAGCGTAGAGGGGAGCAGGGGTGTCACTGAAGCTTTCTTT once TRBJ1-1 TRBV9 -
CASSTTGSNEKLFF TGCGCCAGCAGCACCACGGGGTCTAATGAAAAACTGTTTTTT few TRBJ1-4 TRBV5-1 -
CSVDLGTTEAFF TGCAGCGTTGATTTAGGGACCACTGAAGCTTTCTTT once TRBJ1-1 TRBV29-1 -
CASSQEGVSVSMNTEAFF TGTGCCAGCAGCCAAGAAGGGGTATCGGTTTCGATGAACACTGAAGCTTTCTTT - TRBJ1-1 TRBV14 -
CASSFLGRETQYF TGTGCCAGCAGCTTCTTAGGAAGGGAGACCCAGTACTTC - TRBJ2-5 TRBV11-2 -
CASSRAGTAETQYF TGCGCCAGCAGCCGGGCCGGGACAGCAGAGACCCAGTACTTC - TRBJ2-5 TRBV5-1 TRBD1